This T cell receptor beta chain was sequenced during a study of T cells in Graves' hyperthyroidism and ophthalmopathy. Study in general: The blood sample was taken at first diagnosis, before treatment began.

Whole-study results and caveats: By a 13 V-J model, ophthalmopathy was set apart from stable hyperthyroidism.

There were TCR beta CDR3 regions amplified from RNA transcripts. The HTBI primer set was used in a first-round RT-PCR of the TCR CDR3. TCRdb independently ran MiXCR on the multiplex PCR reads; one entry per CDR3 protein. The sample records 250,000 to 300,000 distinct CDR3 sequences, about 15% being singletons. V shed 4 bases and J shed 2 bases, with 10 bases lying between them. This CDR3 has 14 amino acids. The germline V gene encodes CDR1 SGHTA and CDR2 FQGNSA. This clonotype was recorded many times. Its specificity is unknown. The chain recombines TRBV7-2 with TRBJ2-3; tentative D call: TRBD2 (5 bases). The clonotype originates from an older woman with Graves' ophthalmopathy. What was sequenced was blood. In DNA, the CDR3 is TGTGCCAGCAGCTCACAGCGGCTCACAGATACGCAGTATTTT. It codes for CASSSQRLTDTQYF.